The rows below give T cell receptor beta chains drawn from one sample of a study of OX40 agonist ivuxolimab in advanced cancers. Using immunoSEQ multiplex PCR, the repertoire was profiled, and TCRdb retains in-frame clones only, with some absent. The sample yields tens of thousands of clones, around 80% seen once. Sequencing was performed on CD4+ or CD8+ T cells sorted from blood, taken in a trial of the OX40 agonist ivuxolimab. The receptors originated from an adult with an advanced solid tumor such as melanoma, head and neck, liver or kidney cancer. CDR3s include the opening cysteine and the closing phenylalanine or tryptophan. D genes are given only for firm matches. Expanded clones get a size class; other rows say once, few or many, or leave the size out.

V gene: TRBV30
clone size: -
J gene: TRBJ1-2
D gene: -
CDR3 protein: CAWSVAPNYGYTF
CDR3 DNA: TGTGCCTGGAGTGTTGCCCCTAACTATGGCTACACCTTC

V gene: TRBV11-2
clone size: -
J gene: TRBJ1-1
D gene: TRBD1
CDR3 protein: CASSLGNGQGTEAFF
CDR3 DNA: TGTGCCAGCAGCTTAGGAAATGGACAGGGGACTGAAGCTTTCTTT

V gene: TRBV11-2
clone size: -
J gene: TRBJ1-1
D gene: TRBD1
CDR3 protein: CASSPRQGGTEAFF
CDR3 DNA: TGTGCCAGCAGCCCGCGACAGGGAGGGACTGAAGCTTTCTTT

V gene: TRBV7-9
clone size: -
J gene: TRBJ1-5
D gene: -
CDR3 protein: CASSLGGRGNQPQHF
CDR3 DNA: TGTGCCAGCAGCTTAGGGGGTCGGGGCAATCAGCCCCAGCATTTT

V gene: TRBV19
clone size: -
J gene: TRBJ1-2
D gene: -
CDR3 protein: CASSLQVNYGYTF
CDR3 DNA: TGTGCCAGTAGTCTACAGGTTAACTATGGCTACACCTTC

V gene: TRBV7-6
clone size: -
J gene: TRBJ1-1
D gene: TRBD1
CDR3 protein: CASSTHRGNTEAFF
CDR3 DNA: TGTGCCAGCAGCACCCACAGGGGGAACACTGAAGCTTTCTTT

V gene: TRBV19
clone size: -
J gene: TRBJ2-7
D gene: -
CDR3 protein: CASSISGEQYF
CDR3 DNA: TGTGCCAGTAGTATAAGCGGCGAGCAGTACTTC

V gene: TRBV6-5
clone size: once
J gene: TRBJ1-2
D gene: TRBD1
CDR3 protein: CASKLPGQYYGYTF
CDR3 DNA: TGTGCCAGCAAACTGCCGGGACAGTACTATGGCTACACCTTC

V gene: TRBV30
clone size: few
J gene: TRBJ1-1
D gene: TRBD1
CDR3 protein: CAWDHRTGDTEAFF
CDR3 DNA: TGTGCCTGGGATCACAGGACAGGGGACACTGAAGCTTTCTTT

V gene: TRBV28
clone size: -
J gene: TRBJ2-7
D gene: -
CDR3 protein: CASSWAPRVYEQYF
CDR3 DNA: TGTGCCAGCAGTTGGGCGCCAAGGGTTTACGAGCAGTACTTC

V gene: TRBV6-6
clone size: -
J gene: TRBJ2-3
D gene: TRBD1
CDR3 protein: CAALETGTDTQYF
CDR3 DNA: TGTGCCGCCCTCGAGACAGGGACAGATACGCAGTATTTT

V gene: TRBV18
clone size: -
J gene: TRBJ1-5
D gene: TRBD1
CDR3 protein: CASSPYSTGGNQPQHF
CDR3 DNA: TGTGCCAGCTCACCATATTCGACAGGGGGAAATCAGCCCCAGCATTTT

V gene: TRBV27
clone size: -
J gene: TRBJ1-3
D gene: -
CDR3 protein: CASSPGTHGNTIYF
CDR3 DNA: TGTGCCAGCAGTCCCGGGACCCACGGGAACACCATATATTTT

V gene: TRBV30
clone size: once
J gene: TRBJ2-7
D gene: -
CDR3 protein: CAWSDVTETYEQYF
CDR3 DNA: TGTGCCTGGAGTGACGTGACAGAGACCTACGAGCAGTACTTC

V gene: TRBV27
clone size: -
J gene: TRBJ2-3
D gene: TRBD2
CDR3 protein: CASKLAGADTQYF
CDR3 DNA: TGTGCCAGCAAACTAGCGGGAGCAGATACGCAGTATTTT

V gene: TRBV18
clone size: once
J gene: TRBJ2-7
D gene: -
CDR3 protein: CASSPGQRALNYEQYF
CDR3 DNA: TGTGCCAGCTCACCAGGTCAGCGGGCACTAAACTACGAGCAGTACTTC

V gene: TRBV5-4
clone size: -
J gene: TRBJ1-2
D gene: -
CDR3 protein: CASSSRTPVVSYGYTF
CDR3 DNA: TGTGCCAGCAGCTCGCGGACCCCGGTGGTAAGCTATGGCTACACCTTC

V gene: TRBV4-3
clone size: -
J gene: TRBJ2-2
D gene: -
CDR3 protein: CASSQMTVGTGELFF
CDR3 DNA: TGCGCCAGCAGCCAAATGACAGTGGGGACCGGGGAGCTGTTTTTT

V gene: TRBV7-2
clone size: -
J gene: TRBJ1-5
D gene: TRBD1
CDR3 protein: CASSLAPQGHQPQHF
CDR3 DNA: TGTGCCAGCAGCTTAGCCCCACAGGGGCATCAGCCCCAGCATTTT

V gene: TRBV5-1
clone size: -
J gene: TRBJ2-7
D gene: -
CDR3 protein: CASSLERAGEYF
CDR3 DNA: TGCGCCAGCAGCTTGGAGAGGGCCGGAGAGTACTTC

V gene: TRBV13
clone size: few
J gene: TRBJ1-1
D gene: -
CDR3 protein: CASSSLLTDRSNTEAFF
CDR3 DNA: TGTGCCAGCAGCTCTTTGCTCACCGACAGGTCGAACACTGAAGCTTTCTTT

V gene: TRBV7-2
clone size: -
J gene: TRBJ1-2
D gene: -
CDR3 protein: CASSPPTGPFYGYTF
CDR3 DNA: TGTGCCAGCAGCCCCCCCACGGGACCCTTCTATGGCTACACCTTC

V gene: TRBV9
clone size: -
J gene: TRBJ1-5
D gene: -
CDR3 protein: CASSVAGGSNQPQHF
CDR3 DNA: TGTGCCAGCAGCGTAGCGGGTGGTAGCAATCAGCCCCAGCATTTT

V gene: TRBV5-1
clone size: few
J gene: TRBJ2-3
D gene: -
CDR3 protein: CASSLGPAGVSRTDTQYF
CDR3 DNA: TGCGCCAGCAGCTTGGGACCGGCAGGGGTTTCGCGCACAGATACGCAGTATTTT

V gene: TRBV6-1
clone size: -
J gene: TRBJ2-3
D gene: TRBD2
CDR3 protein: CASRGAGSPTQYF
CDR3 DNA: TGTGCCAGCCGTGGAGCGGGGAGTCCTACGCAGTATTTT